These 6 T cell receptor beta chains were sequenced from one sample in a study of a mutant IDH1 vaccine in newly diagnosed glioma. Time point of the sample: week 23, last vaccination. Vaccination used 300 ug of mutant IDH1 20-mer peptide per dose, with topical imiquimod. These receptors lack a known antigen. Method: immunoSEQ multiplex PCR; TCRdb's copy keeps in-frame clones and lacks some. The sample has tens of thousands of clones, about four fifths seen once. Sequenced material: PBMCs, taken from a glioma patient whose treatment included an IDH1 peptide vaccine. The receptors derive from a man aged 30 to 39 with glioma.

The chain couples TRBV29-1 to TRBJ1-1; TRBD1 is a possible D gene (6 bases). The germline V gene has CDR1 SQVTM and CDR2 ANQGSEA. V lost 7 bases to trimming and J lost 1 base, with 10 bases between them. This CDR3 has 12 residues. CDR3 residues: CSGSRGNTEAFF. CDR3 bases: TGCAGCGGCTCCAGGGGGAACACTGAAGCTTTCTTT.

The chain has TRBV18 and TRBJ1-3, with D possibly TRBD1 on 5 matching bases. The CDR3 consists of 15 residues. Germline CDR1 reads KGHSH; CDR2 reads LQKENI. V lost 0 bases, J lost 4 bases, and 10 bases lay in between. The chain's CDR3 is CASSPPTGGGNTIYF. Written as DNA, the CDR3 is TGTGCCAGCTCACCACCTACAGGAGGCGGAAACACCATATATTTT.

This clone occurred a few times. The chain joins TRBV6-5 to TRBJ1-1; D unclear. Trimming stripped 0 bases from V and 1 base from J, with 12 bases between. Germline CDR1 and CDR2: MNHEY and SVGAGI. The CDR3 sequence is 16 residues long. This CDR3 reads CASSYSTRSGNTEAFF. CDR3 in DNA: TGTGCCAGCAGTTACTCGACTCGGTCGGGGAACACTGAAGCTTTCTTT.

This clone was counted between two and nine times. V is TRBV6-4 and J is TRBJ2-2; 11 bases match TRBD2. Germline V gene lookup returns CDR1 MRHNA and CDR2 SNTAGT. The CDR3 is 15 amino acids. The CDR3 sequence is CATSGSNGDTGELFF. The CDR3 DNA follows: TGTGCAACTAGCGGGAGTAACGGCGACACCGGGGAGCTGTTTTTT.

The chain is built from TRBV5-1 and TRBJ2-1; D is perhaps TRBD1 or TRBD2 (6 bases each). Germline CDR1 SGHRS, CDR2 YFSETQ. V dropped 4 bases and J dropped 3 bases, with 14 bases sitting between them. This CDR3 is built from 15 residues. CDR3: CASSLRGVGYNEQFF. The DNA of the CDR3 is TGCGCCAGCAGCCTGAGGGGGGTGGGCTACAATGAGCAGTTCTTC.

The chain couples TRBV6-1 to TRBJ2-1; TRBD1 matches 9 bases. With V trimmed by 5 bases and J by 6 bases, 5 bases remained unmatched. CDR3 length equals 14 residues. CDR1 and CDR2 (germline): MNHNS, SASEGT. The CDR3 here is CASSFTTGGNEQFF. For the CDR3, the DNA is TGTGCCAGCAGTTTTACGACAGGGGGCAATGAGCAGTTCTTC.